One and the same sample provided the 9 T cell receptor beta chains below, sequenced in a study of regulatory T cells in long-lasting Graves disease. Library construction for TCR beta used iRepertoire HTBI primers and Arm-PCR of CDR3 regions. Using its own MiXCR run on the multiplex PCR reads, TCRdb lists one record per CDR3 protein. The sample contains more than 450,000 distinct CDR3 sequences, roughly 16% of which appear only once. Specified time point: newly diagnosed GD, antithyroid drugs for less than 3 months. PBMC-extracted RNA yielded the TCR library. The same data also contributed to another study, on T cells in Graves' hyperthyroidism and ophthalmopathy.

The sample consisted of peripheral blood mononuclear cells (PBMCs), taken at new diagnosis, from a patient treated with antithyroid drugs. The receptor source for this set is a middle-aged man with Graves disease.

The rearrangement joins TRBV24-1 to TRBJ2-3; no definite D call. The CDR3 is 13 amino acids. V lost 7 bases to trimming and J lost 0 bases, with 7 bases between them. CDR1 is KGHDR and CDR2 is SFDVKD in the germline V gene. CDR3 sequence (DNA): TGTGCCACCAGGGGCAGTAGCACAGATACGCAGTATTTT. Protein: CATRGSSTDTQYF.

About this clonotype: The CDR3 ends on some other residue instead of the conserved phenylalanine or tryptophan, so this is likely a read error. The V and J genes are TRBV11-2 and TRBJ1-6; D uncertain. Germline V gene sequence: CDR1 SGHAT, CDR2 FQNNGV. Trimming left V 4 bases short and J 2 bases short, with 6 bases between. The CDR3 runs 14 residues. The CDR3 sequence: CASSSRPYNSPLHL. The CDR3 coding sequence is TGTGCCAGCAGCTCCCGCCCCTATAATTCACCCCTCCACCTT.

Many counts were recorded for this clonotype. The J gene is TRBJ1-5, the V gene TRBV28, with D perhaps matching TRBD1 (6 bases). The CDR3 covers 14 residues. Germline assignment: CDR1 MDHEN and CDR2 SYDVKM. Trimming removed 5 bases from V and 4 bases from J, with 12 bases in between. CDR3 coding DNA: TGTGCCAGCAGTCTGCGACAGGCAAATCAGCCCCAGCATTTT. Amino acids: CASSLRQANQPQHF.

This chain uses TRBV19 with TRBJ2-3, with 8 bases matching TRBD1. CDR1 and CDR2 from the germline V gene are LNHDA and SQIVND (reference sequence). CDR3 length: 14 residues. The J segment lost 5 bases and the V segment lost 10 bases, leaving 11 bases of the junction unmatched. The chain's CDR3 is CATSLRQGRDTQYF. In DNA, the CDR3 is TGTGCCACCTCTCTACGACAGGGGAGAGATACGCAGTATTTT.

For this clonotype: Given a much more abundant clone one base away, this may be a read error. The chain uses TRBV12-3 or TRBV12-4 and TRBJ2-5; TRBD2 matches at 11 bases. The ends lost 8 bases at V and 3 bases at J; junction bases unmatched: 5. The length of the CDR3 is 14 residues. CDR3 region: CASGGTSGEETQYF. The CDR3 bases are TGTGCCAGCGGGGGGACTAGCGGAGAAGAGACCCAGTACTTC.

V and J are TRBV14 and TRBJ2-4; 8 nucleotides line up with TRBD1. The V gene end was trimmed by 4 bases and the J gene end by 2 bases; junction bases not matched to a gene: 7. The CDR3 is 16 amino acids. Germline V gene sequence: CDR1 SGHDN, CDR2 FVKESK. This chain's CDR3 is CASSPWTGSSKNIQYF. The DNA for the CDR3 is TGTGCCAGCAGCCCGTGGACAGGGTCATCCAAAAACATTCAGTACTTC.

V and J are TRBV29-1 and TRBJ2-2; D is perhaps TRBD2 (5 bases). The CDR3 contains 13 residues. The germline V and J ends were trimmed by 6 bases and 1 base, with 9 bases remaining between them. Germline CDR1 reads SQVTM; CDR2 reads ANQGSEA. This CDR3 is CSVEAENTGELFF. The CDR3 nucleotides are TGCAGCGTGGAGGCAGAGAACACCGGGGAGCTGTTTTTT.

This clonotype was counted between two and nine times. The chain employs TRBV27 and TRBJ1-5; D unresolved. The germline V gene encodes CDR1 MNHEY and CDR2 SMNVEV (reference sequence). The ends were cut back, 1 base at V and 4 bases at J, with 8 bases in the middle. The CDR3 contains 14 residues. The CDR3 sequence: CASSLWATNQPQHF. Written as DNA, the CDR3 is TGTGCCAGCAGTTTATGGGCCACGAATCAGCCCCAGCATTTT.

This clonotype was counted many times. This chain uses TRBV3-1 with TRBJ1-5, with no clear D. V lost 0 bases and J lost 6, with 3 bases in between. CDR3 length: 12 amino acids. Germline CDR1 and CDR2: LGHDT and YNNKEL (reference sequence). CDR3 in DNA: TGTGCCAGCAGCCAAGAGGGTCAGCCCCAGCATTTT. It codes for CASSQEGQPQHF.